This T cell receptor beta chain originates from a study of graft-versus-host responses after intestinal transplantation. Study overall: As for transplant type, recipients had multivisceral, liver-intestinal, or isolated intestinal grafts. Anti-thymocyte globulin was used for induction in all recipients, who then took tacrolimus and steroids for approximately 3 years.

General observations from the study: Allografts of one patient group, those with graft-donor T cell macrochimerism, had high graft-versus-host to host-versus-graft clonal ratios. The highest levels of circulating GvH clones went along with early declines in HvG clones after transplant.

Note on this clone: Its specificity is unknown.

Generated by immunoSEQ multiplex PCR, the TCRdb table keeps only in-frame clones and is missing some. The repertoire includes tens of thousands of clones, around 92% of them detected once, and roughly 2.6% sits in the top ten. CDR1 is SEHNR and CDR2 is FQNEAQ in the germline V gene (reference sequence). V shed 2 bases and J shed 3 bases, with 13 bases lying between them. CDR3 length: 15 amino acids. This TCR was sampled from a human donor who received an intestinal transplant. The gene calls are TRBV7-9 and TRBJ1-2; TRBD1 is a possible D gene (5 bases). The sequenced sample was unstimulated CD8+ T cells sorted from spleen or lymph node cells, obtained before intestinal transplant. The CDR3 coding sequence is TGTGCCAGCAGCTTAAGGAGGGACGGGGACTATGGCTACACCTTC. This translates into CASSLRRDGDYGYTF.